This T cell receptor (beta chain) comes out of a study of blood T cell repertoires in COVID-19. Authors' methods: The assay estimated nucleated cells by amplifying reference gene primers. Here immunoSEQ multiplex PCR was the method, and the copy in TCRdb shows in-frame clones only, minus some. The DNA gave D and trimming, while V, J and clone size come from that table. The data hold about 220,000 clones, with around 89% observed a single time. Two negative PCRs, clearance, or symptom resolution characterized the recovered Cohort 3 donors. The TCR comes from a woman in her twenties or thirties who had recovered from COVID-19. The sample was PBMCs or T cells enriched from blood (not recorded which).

The chain's CDR3 is CASSLGPSTRETQYF. The CDR3 DNA follows: TGTGCCAGCAGCTTGGGGCCTAGCACGAGGGAGACCCAGTACTTC. This rearrangement joins TRBV5-6 to TRBJ2-5, with a tentative D call TRBD2 (5 bases). The germline CDR1 and CDR2 sequences are SGHDT and YYEEEE. CDR3 length: 15 amino acids. V lost 0 bases and J 5 bases, leaving 14 bases between the germline ends. Full variable domain (missing parts from reference TRBV5-6 and TRBJ2-5): DAGVTQSPTHLIKTRGQQVTLRCSPKSGHDTVSWYQQALGQGPQFIFQYYEEEERQRGNFPDRFSGHQFPNYSSELNVNALLLGDSALYLCASSLGPSTRETQYFGPGTRLLVL.